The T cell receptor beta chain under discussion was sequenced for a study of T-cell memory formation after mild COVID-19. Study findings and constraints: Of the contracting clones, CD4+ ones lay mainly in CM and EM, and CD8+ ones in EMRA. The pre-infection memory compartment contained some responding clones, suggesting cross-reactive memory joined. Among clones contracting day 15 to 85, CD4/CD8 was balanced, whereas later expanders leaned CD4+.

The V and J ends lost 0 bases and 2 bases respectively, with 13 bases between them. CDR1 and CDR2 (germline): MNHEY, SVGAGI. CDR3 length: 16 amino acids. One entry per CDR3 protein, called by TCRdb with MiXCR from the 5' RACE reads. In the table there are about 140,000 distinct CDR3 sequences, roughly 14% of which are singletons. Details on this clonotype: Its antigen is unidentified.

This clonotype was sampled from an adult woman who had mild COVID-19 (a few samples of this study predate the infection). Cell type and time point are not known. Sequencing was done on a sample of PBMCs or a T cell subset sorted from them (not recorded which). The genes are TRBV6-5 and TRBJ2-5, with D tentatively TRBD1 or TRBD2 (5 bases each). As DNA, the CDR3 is TGTGCCAGCAGTTACTCAGGGACCAGACGACAAGAGACCCAGTACTTC. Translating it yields CASSYSGTRRQETQYF.